This T cell receptor beta chain is drawn from a study of graft-versus-host responses after intestinal transplantation. Across the study: Anti-thymocyte globulin induction, then tacrolimus and steroids for around 3 years, went to all recipients.

For this clone: What it binds is unknown.

TCRdb keeps only in-frame clones here, not all; method: immunoSEQ multiplex PCR. The table records tens of thousands of clones, around 92% of them present only once. CDR3 length equals 15 residues. V was pared by 5 bases and J by 3 bases, with 5 bases of the junction left unmatched. The germline V gene has CDR1 MDHEN and CDR2 SYDVKM. The sample consisted of unstimulated CD8+ T cells sorted from spleen or lymph node cells, taken before intestinal transplant. The TCR comes from a human donor who received an intestinal transplant. This chain links TRBV28 with TRBJ2-1; 9 bases map to TRBD1. The CDR3 here is CASSPRQGVYNEQFF. The CDR3 DNA is TGTGCCAGCAGTCCGCGACAGGGGGTCTACAATGAGCAGTTCTTC. Based on the CDR3 plus reference TRBV28 and TRBJ2-1, the full variable domain is DVKVTQSSRYLVKRTGEKVFLECVQDMDHENMFWYRQDPGLGLRLIYFSYDVKMKEKGDIPEGYSVSREKKERFSLILESASTNQTSMYLCASSPRQGVYNEQFFGPGTRLTVL.